The 9 T cell receptor beta chains below all came from one sample that was sequenced in a study of vaccination effects on CD4 cells after COVID-19. No antigens are known for them. TCRdb's table, derived via immunoSEQ multiplex PCR, lists solely in-frame clones and lacks some. Among 45,000 to 55,000 clones listed, under 85% were seen once. Cultured cells yielded isolated CD4+ T cells after about ten days. The infection with SARS-CoV-2 (confirmed by PCR) occurred in this person between March and December 2020. The cohort was immunized with two doses of either the BNT162b2 or mRNA-1273 vaccine. This material consisted of CD4+ T cells from PBMCs cultured without peptide, taken after COVID-19 vaccination. The receptors derive from a human donor who had a prior SARS-CoV-2 infection.

This clone has only one observation. This chain connects TRBV7-8 to TRBJ2-7; no clear D. Germline assignment: CDR1 SGHVS and CDR2 FQNEAQ. This CDR3 region has 15 residues. V lost 4 bases and J lost 5, with 18 bases in between. The DNA for the CDR3 is TGTGCCAGCAGCTATTTCGACGGGCTCGGCCACGAGCAGTACTTC. As protein: CASSYFDGLGHEQYF.

The gene calls are TRBV6-6 and TRBJ2-5; TRBD2 is a possible D gene (7 bases). The CDR3 loop spans 14 amino acids. V was trimmed by 6 bases and J by 5 bases, leaving 16 bases between them. CDR1 and CDR2 (germline): MNHNY, SVGAGI (reference sequence). The CDR3 DNA reads as TGTGCCAGCAGGGGGCCGGGGGGCCGGGAGACCCAGTACTTC. It encodes CASRGPGGRETQYF.

The chain employs TRBV5-1 and TRBJ1-1, with 11 positions matching TRBD1. This CDR3 comprises 17 residues. The germline V gene encodes CDR1 SGHRS and CDR2 YFSETQ. V was clipped by 5 bases and J by 2 bases; unmatched bases: 11. CDR3 DNA: TGCGCCAGCAGTCTAGGGACAGGGGGAGGCGGAAACACTGAAGCTTTCTTT. Translation gives CASSLGTGGGGNTEAFF.

The CDR3 coding sequence is TGTGCCAGCAGTTACGGGGTGGACCAAACAGATACGCAGTATTTT. It codes for CASSYGVDQTDTQYF. V is TRBV6-6 and J is TRBJ2-3; D not certain. With 2 bases removed from V and 3 bases from J, the gap between germline ends came to 12 bases. Per the germline V gene, CDR1 is MNHNY and CDR2 is SVGAGI (reference sequence). CDR3 length: 15 residues.

This chain joins TRBV28 and TRBJ2-1, with 11 bases identical to TRBD1. CDR3 length equals 17 residues. Trimming took 3 bases from V and 4 from J; bases not matched to a gene: 8. CDR1 MDHEN and CDR2 SYDVKM come from the germline V gene. The CDR3 nucleotides are TGTGCCAGCAGTTTTCCTTGGGGACAGGGGGGATACAATGAGCAGTTCTTC. This encodes CASSFPWGQGGYNEQFF.

This clone appeared once. This sequence joins TRBV6-1 and TRBJ2-5; a weak D match, TRBD2 (6 bases). Germline CDR1 MNHNS, CDR2 SASEGT. This CDR3 comprises 17 residues. Between the trimmed V and J ends, which lost 4 bases and 2 bases, there was a span of 20 bases. CDR3 bases: TGTGCCAGCAGTGGCACAGGACTTCTAGCGCCTCAAGAGACCCAGTACTTC. Protein product: CASSGTGLLAPQETQYF.

The chain joins TRBV5-1 to TRBJ2-3; 13 nucleotides match TRBD2. J was trimmed by 4 bases and V by 0 bases; bases with no gene match: 5. The CDR3 is 17 amino acids. From germline, CDR1 is SGHRS and CDR2 YFSETQ. CDR3 region: CASSLAGLAGAADTQYF. The CDR3 DNA reads as TGCGCCAGCAGCTTGGCAGGACTAGCGGGAGCTGCAGATACGCAGTATTTT. The whole variable domain, filled in from reference TRBV5-1 and TRBJ2-3, reads KAGVTQTPRYLIKTRGQQVTLSCSPISGHRSVSWYQQTPGQGLQFLFEYFSETQRNKGNFPGRFSGRQFSNSRSEMNVSTLELGDSALYLCASSLAGLAGAADTQYFGPGTRLTVL.

The sample holds a few counts of this clone. The chain couples TRBV7-2 to TRBJ1-2, with D maybe TRBD1 (6 bases). Trimming took off 7 bases at V and 6 bases at J, with 15 bases between the two ends. From germline, CDR1 is SGHTA and CDR2 FQGNSA. CDR3 length: 13 residues. The CDR3, as DNA: TGTGCCAGCACCCCAATTACAGGGAATGGCTACACCTTC. Its translation: CASTPITGNGYTF.

The V call is TRBV18, the J call TRBJ1-2; 9 bases are shared with TRBD1. The CDR3 is 17 residues long. Per germline, CDR1 KGHSH and CDR2 LQKENI. Trimming removed 1 base from V and 4 bases from J; junction bases left unmatched: 10. CDR3 coding DNA: TGTGCCAGCTCACCACAGGGACAGGGAGGGTCTCTCTATGGCTACACCTTC. Its protein is CASSPQGQGGSLYGYTF.